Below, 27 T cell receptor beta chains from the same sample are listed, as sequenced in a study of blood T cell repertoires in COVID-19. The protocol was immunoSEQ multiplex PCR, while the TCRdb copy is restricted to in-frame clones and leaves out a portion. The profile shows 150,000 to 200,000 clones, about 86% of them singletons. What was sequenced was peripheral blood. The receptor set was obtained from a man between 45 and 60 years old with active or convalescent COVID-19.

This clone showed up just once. The CDR3 coding sequence is TGTGCCAGCAGCCCCTCAGGGACAGCGAACACCGGGGAGCTGTTTTTT. It codes for CASSPSGTANTGELFF. The chain carries TRBV28 and TRBJ2-2, with TRBD1 matching over 7 bases. Trimming at V came to 6 bases and at J to 0 bases, leaving 7 bases not matched to a gene. From germline, CDR1 is MDHEN and CDR2 SYDVKM. This CDR3 region has 16 residues.

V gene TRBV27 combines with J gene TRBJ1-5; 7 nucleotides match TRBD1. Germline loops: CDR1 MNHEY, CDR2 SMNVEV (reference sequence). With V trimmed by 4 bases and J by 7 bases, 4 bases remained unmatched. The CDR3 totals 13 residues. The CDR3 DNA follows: TGTGCCAGCAGTTCACAGGGGAGGCAGCCCCAGCATTTT. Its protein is CASSSQGRQPQHF.

CDR3 sequence (DNA): TGTGCCAGCAGACGACAGGGAACAAACGAGCAGTACTTC. Its protein product is CASRRQGTNEQYF. V gene TRBV12-3 or TRBV12-4 combines with J gene TRBJ2-7; 7 bases fit TRBD1. V lost 6 bases, J lost 5 bases, and 7 bases stayed unmatched. CDR3 length: 13 residues.

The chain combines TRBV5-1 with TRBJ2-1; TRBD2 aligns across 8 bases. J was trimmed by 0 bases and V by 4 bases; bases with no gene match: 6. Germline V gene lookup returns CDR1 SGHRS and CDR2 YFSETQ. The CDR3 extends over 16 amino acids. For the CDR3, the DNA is TGCGCCAGCAGCCCGGTAGCGGGGACCTCCTACAATGAGCAGTTCTTC. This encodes CASSPVAGTSYNEQFF.

This CDR3 is CSVDGLAGPDTQYF. The CDR3 DNA reads TGCAGCGTTGACGGGCTAGCGGGCCCAGATACGCAGTATTTT. The chain couples TRBV29-1 to TRBJ2-3, with 8 positions matching TRBD2. J gave up 4 bases and V 3 bases, and 6 bases lay outside the gene matches. Germline lookup yields CDR1 SQVTM and CDR2 ANQGSEA. The CDR3 contains 14 residues.

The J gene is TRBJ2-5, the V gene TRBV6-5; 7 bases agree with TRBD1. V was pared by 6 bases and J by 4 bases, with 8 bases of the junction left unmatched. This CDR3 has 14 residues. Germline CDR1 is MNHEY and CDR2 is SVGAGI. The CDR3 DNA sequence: TGTGCCAGCAGGCTCGACAGGGTCCCAGAGACCCAGTACTTC. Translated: CASRLDRVPETQYF.

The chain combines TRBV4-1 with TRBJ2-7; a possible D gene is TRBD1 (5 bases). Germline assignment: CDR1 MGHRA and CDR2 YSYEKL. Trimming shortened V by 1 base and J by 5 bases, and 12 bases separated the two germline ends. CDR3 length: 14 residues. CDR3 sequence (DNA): TGCGCCAGCAGCCAAGTCCAGGGAACTGACGAGCAGTACTTC. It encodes CASSQVQGTDEQYF.

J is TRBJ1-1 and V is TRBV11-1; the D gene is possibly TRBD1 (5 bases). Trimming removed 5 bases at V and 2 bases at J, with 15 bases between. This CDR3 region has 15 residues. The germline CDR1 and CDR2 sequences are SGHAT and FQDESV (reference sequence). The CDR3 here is CASSLRTSTNTEAFF. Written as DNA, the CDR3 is TGTGCCAGCAGCCTTCGGACAAGTACAAACACTGAAGCTTTCTTT.

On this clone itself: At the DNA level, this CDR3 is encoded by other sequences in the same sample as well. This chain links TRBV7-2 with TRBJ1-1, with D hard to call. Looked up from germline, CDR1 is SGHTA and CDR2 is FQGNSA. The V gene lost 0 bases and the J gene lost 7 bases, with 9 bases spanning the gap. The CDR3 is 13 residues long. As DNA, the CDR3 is TGTGCCAGCAGCTTAGCAGGCGGGATTGAAGCTTTCTTT. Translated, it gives CASSLAGGIEAFF.

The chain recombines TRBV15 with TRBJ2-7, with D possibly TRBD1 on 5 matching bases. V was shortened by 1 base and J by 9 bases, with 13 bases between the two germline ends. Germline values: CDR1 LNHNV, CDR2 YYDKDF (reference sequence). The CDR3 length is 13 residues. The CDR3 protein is CATSRGQTLGQYF. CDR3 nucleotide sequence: TGTGCCACCAGCAGAGGACAGACCCTGGGGCAGTACTTC.

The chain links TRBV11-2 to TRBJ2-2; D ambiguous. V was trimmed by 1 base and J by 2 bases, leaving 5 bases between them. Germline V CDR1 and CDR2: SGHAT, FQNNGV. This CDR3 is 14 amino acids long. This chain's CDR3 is CASSLGLNTGELFF. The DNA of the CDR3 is TGTGCCAGCAGCTTAGGACTCAACACCGGGGAGCTGTTTTTT.

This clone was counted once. CDR3 in DNA: TGCAGCGCCTCACCGGGCGCGGGAAGCACTGAAGCTTTCTTT. It codes for CSASPGAGSTEAFF. This chain uses TRBV29-1 with TRBJ1-1; D unresolved. V gave up 7 bases and J gave up 4 bases, with 19 bases separating them. The CDR3 contains 14 residues. Germline V gives CDR1 SQVTM, CDR2 ANQGSEA.

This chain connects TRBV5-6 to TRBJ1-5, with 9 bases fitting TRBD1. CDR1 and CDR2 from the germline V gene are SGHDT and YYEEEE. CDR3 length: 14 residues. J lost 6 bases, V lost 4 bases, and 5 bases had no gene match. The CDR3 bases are TGTGCCAGCAGCGTGGACAGGGGTAGTCAGCCCCAGCATTTT. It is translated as CASSVDRGSQPQHF.

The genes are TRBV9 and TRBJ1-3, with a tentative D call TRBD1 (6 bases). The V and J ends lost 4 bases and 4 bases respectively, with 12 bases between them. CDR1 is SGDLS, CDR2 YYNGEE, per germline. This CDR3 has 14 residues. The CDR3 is CASSLQGEGNTIYF. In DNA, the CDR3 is TGTGCCAGCAGCTTACAGGGCGAAGGAAACACCATATATTTT.

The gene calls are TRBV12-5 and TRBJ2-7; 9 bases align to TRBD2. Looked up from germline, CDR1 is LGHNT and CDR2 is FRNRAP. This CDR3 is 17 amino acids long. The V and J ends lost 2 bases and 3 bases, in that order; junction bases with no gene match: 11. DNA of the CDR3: TGTGCTAGTGGTTTGCCCCTTCGGACTAGCGAAGACTACGAGCAGTACTTC. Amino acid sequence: CASGLPLRTSEDYEQYF.

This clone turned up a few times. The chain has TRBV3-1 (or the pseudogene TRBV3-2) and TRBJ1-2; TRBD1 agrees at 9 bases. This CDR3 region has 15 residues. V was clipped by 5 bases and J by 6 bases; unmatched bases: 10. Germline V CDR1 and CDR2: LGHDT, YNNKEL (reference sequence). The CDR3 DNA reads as TGTGCCAGCAGCGCAGAGTGGGGGACAGGGCATGGCTACACCTTC. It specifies CASSAEWGTGHGYTF.

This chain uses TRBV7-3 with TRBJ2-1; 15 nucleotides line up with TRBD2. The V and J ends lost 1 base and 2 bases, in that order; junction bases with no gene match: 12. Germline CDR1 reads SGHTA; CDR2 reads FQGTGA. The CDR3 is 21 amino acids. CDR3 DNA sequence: TGTGCCAGCAGCTTAAGGGTAGGAACCGGGACTAGCGGGAGGCCCTACAATGAGCAGTTCTTC. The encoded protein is CASSLRVGTGTSGRPYNEQFF.

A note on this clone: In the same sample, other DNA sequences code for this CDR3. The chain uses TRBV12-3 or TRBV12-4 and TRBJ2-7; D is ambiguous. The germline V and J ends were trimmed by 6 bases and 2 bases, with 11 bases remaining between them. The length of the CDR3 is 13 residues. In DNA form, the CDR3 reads TGTGCCAGCAGCCCTGACCGGGCCTACGAGCAGTACTTC. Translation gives CASSPDRAYEQYF.

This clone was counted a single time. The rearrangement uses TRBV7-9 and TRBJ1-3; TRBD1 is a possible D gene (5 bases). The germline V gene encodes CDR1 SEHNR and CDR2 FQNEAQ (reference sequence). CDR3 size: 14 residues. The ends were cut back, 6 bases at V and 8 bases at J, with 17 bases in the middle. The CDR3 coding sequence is TGTGCCAGCAGACGTTCTGCACCGGGGGACACCATATATTTT. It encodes CASRRSAPGDTIYF.

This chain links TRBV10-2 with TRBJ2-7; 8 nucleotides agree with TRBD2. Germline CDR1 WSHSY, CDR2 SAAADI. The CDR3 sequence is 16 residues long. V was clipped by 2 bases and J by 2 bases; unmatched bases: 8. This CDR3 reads CASSEPGGGRTYEQYF. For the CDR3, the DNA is TGCGCCAGCAGTGAGCCCGGGGGGGGCAGGACCTACGAGCAGTACTTC.

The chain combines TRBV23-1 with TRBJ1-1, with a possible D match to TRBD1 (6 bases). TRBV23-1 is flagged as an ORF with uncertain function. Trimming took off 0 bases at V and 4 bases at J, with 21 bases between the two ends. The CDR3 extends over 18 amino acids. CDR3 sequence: CASSQSNYTGRVSTEAFF. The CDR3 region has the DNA TGCGCCAGCAGTCAATCTAATTACACAGGGCGGGTCAGCACTGAAGCTTTCTTT.

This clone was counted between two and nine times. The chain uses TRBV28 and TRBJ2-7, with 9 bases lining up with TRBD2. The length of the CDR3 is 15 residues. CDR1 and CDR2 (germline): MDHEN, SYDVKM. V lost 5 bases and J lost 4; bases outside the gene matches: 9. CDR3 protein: CASSGPLAGPYEQYF. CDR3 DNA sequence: TGTGCCAGCAGTGGCCCCCTAGCGGGGCCTTACGAGCAGTACTTC.

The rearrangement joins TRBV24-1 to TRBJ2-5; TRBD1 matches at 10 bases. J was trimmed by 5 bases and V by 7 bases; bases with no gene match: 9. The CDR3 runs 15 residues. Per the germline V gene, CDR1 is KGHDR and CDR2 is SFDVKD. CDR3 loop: CATSKTGGWGETQYF. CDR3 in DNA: TGTGCCACCAGCAAGACAGGGGGCTGGGGGGAGACCCAGTACTTC.

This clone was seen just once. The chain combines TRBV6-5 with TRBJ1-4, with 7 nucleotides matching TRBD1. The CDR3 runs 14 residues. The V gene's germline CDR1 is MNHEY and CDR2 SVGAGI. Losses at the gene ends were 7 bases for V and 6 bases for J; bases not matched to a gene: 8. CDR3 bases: TGTGCCAGCACCCCAGACAGGGAGGATGAAAAACTGTTTTTT. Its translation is CASTPDREDEKLFF.

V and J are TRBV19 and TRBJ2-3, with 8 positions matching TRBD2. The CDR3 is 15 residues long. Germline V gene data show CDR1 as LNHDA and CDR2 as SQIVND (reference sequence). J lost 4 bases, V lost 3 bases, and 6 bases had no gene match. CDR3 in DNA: TGTGCCAGTAGTATTTGGAGCGGGGGTGCAGATACGCAGTATTTT. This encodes CASSIWSGGADTQYF.

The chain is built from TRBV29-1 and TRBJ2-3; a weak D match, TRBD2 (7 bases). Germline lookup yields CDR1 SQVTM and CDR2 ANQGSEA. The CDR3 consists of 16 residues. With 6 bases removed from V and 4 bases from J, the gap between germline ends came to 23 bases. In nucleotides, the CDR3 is TGCAGCGTGGCGGGGGCCGCTTTCCGACGCCCAGATACGCAGTATTTT. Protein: CSVAGAAFRRPDTQYF.

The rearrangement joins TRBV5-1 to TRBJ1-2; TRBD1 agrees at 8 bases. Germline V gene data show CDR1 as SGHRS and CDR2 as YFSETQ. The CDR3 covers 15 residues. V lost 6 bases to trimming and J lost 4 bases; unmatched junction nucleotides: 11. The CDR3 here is CASNPTTGGAYGYTF. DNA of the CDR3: TGCGCCAGCAACCCTACAACAGGGGGGGCCTATGGCTACACCTTC.